The 25 T cell receptor beta chains given below trace back to one sample, sequenced in a study of naive and memory T cell subsets. An equimolar mix of two oligonucleotides served as the beta constant-region primer for TRBC1 and TRBC2. Each CDR3 protein gets one entry after TCRdb re-called the UMI-ligation and nested PCR reads with MiXCR. The table lists some 150,000 distinct CDR3 sequences, around 15% of them singletons. Specimen: naive CD4+ T cells from blood. These TCRs come from a human donor in good health.

The sample holds a few counts of this clonotype. The rearrangement uses TRBV7-2 and TRBJ2-1; weak D call: TRBD2 (5 bases). The CDR3 contains 14 residues. The V gene lost 7 bases and the J gene lost 0 bases, with 10 bases spanning the gap. Germline values: CDR1 SGHTA, CDR2 FQGNSA. In nucleotides, the CDR3 is TGTGCCAGCAAAATAGCGCGCTCCTACAATGAGCAGTTCTTC. This codes for CASKIARSYNEQFF.

This clonotype was recorded a few times. The chain links TRBV4-3 to TRBJ2-7, with 7 bases that match TRBD1. CDR1 is LGHNA, CDR2 YSLEER, per germline. V lost 5 bases to trimming and J lost 0 bases; unmatched junction nucleotides: 10. The CDR3 is 16 amino acids. CDR3 bases: TGCGCCAGCAGCACCAACGTGAGGGGGCCCTCCTACGAGCAGTACTTC. This gives the protein CASSTNVRGPSYEQYF.

The chain has TRBV11-3 and TRBJ2-3, with 8 bases that match TRBD2. Germline-derived CDR1 and CDR2 are SGHNT and YENEEA. Trimming removed 5 bases from V and 6 bases from J; junction bases left unmatched: 10. CDR3 length equals 15 residues. The CDR3 loop reads CASSPRSGSVDTQYF. Written as DNA, the CDR3 is TGTGCCAGCAGCCCAAGAAGCGGGAGTGTTGATACGCAGTATTTT. Full variable domain (missing parts from reference TRBV11-3 and TRBJ2-3): EAGVVQSPRYKIIEKKQPVAFWCNPISGHNTLYWYLQNLGQGPELLIRYENEEAVDDSQLPKDRFSAERLKGVDSTLKIQPAELGDSAVYLCASSPRSGSVDTQYFGPGTRLTVL.

The CDR3 here is CASSLDPGTYSGNTIYF. DNA for the CDR3: TGTGCCAGCAGCTTAGACCCCGGGACGTACTCTGGAAACACCATATATTTT. The chain is built from TRBV7-2 and TRBJ1-3, with a weak D call TRBD1 (5 bases). The length of the CDR3 is 17 residues. Germline CDR1 is SGHTA and CDR2 is FQGNSA. V lost 1 base to trimming and J lost 0 bases, with 13 bases between them.

This sequence joins TRBV29-1 and TRBJ2-1; no clear D gene. From germline, CDR1 is SQVTM and CDR2 ANQGSEA. The CDR3 consists of 13 residues. Trimming stripped 2 bases from V and 0 bases from J, with 5 bases between. This CDR3 reads CSVEKFSYNEQFF. CDR3 bases: TGCAGCGTTGAAAAGTTCTCCTACAATGAGCAGTTCTTC.

This chain connects TRBV7-9 to TRBJ2-7; TRBD2 matches 7 bases. J lost 5 bases, V lost 1 base, and 8 bases had no gene match. The CDR3 is 15 residues long. Germline assignment: CDR1 SEHNR and CDR2 FQNEAQ (reference sequence). DNA for the CDR3: TGTGCCAGCAGCTTAGACTTCCCGGGGGGTCACGAGCAGTACTTC. Residues: CASSLDFPGGHEQYF.

This clonotype showed up just a few times. The rearrangement joins TRBV3-1 to TRBJ2-1; D is ambiguous. The CDR3 spans 15 residues. CDR1 and CDR2 (germline): LGHDT, YNNKEL (reference sequence). V was shortened by 0 bases and J by 7 bases, with 13 bases between the two germline ends. For the CDR3, the DNA is TGTGCCAGCAGCCAAGAAGGTAGGGATGGTAATGAGCAGTTCTTC. Amino acids: CASSQEGRDGNEQFF.

The genes are TRBV20-1 and TRBJ1-4, with a tentative D call TRBD1 (6 bases). V was trimmed by 1 base and J by 10 bases, leaving 19 bases between them. This CDR3 spans 15 amino acids. Germline loops: CDR1 DFQATT, CDR2 SNEGSKA (reference sequence). The CDR3, as DNA: TGCAGTGCTAGAGTTGTAGGGGACACGGTGGGAAAACTGTTTTTT. The encoded protein is CSARVVGDTVGKLFF.

The chain couples TRBV5-1 to TRBJ2-1, with 12 bases that match TRBD2. V dropped 4 bases and J dropped 4; count of bases not matched to a gene: 15. The length of the CDR3 is 19 residues. Per germline, CDR1 SGHRS and CDR2 YFSETQ. The DNA of the CDR3 is TGCGCCAGCAGCACTCTAGCGGGAGGGCCTCTGGGGGCGTACAATGAGCAGTTCTTC. The encoded protein is CASSTLAGGPLGAYNEQFF.

V and J are TRBV10-3 and TRBJ1-2; D is unresolved. Deletions cut 4 bases from V and 1 base from J, with 10 bases between. CDR1 is ENHRY and CDR2 is SYGVKD in the germline V gene. The CDR3 is 14 amino acids. CDR3 region: CAISGGANNYGYTF. DNA for the CDR3: TGTGCCATCAGTGGAGGAGCGAATAACTATGGCTACACCTTC.

In its sample, this clonotype was seen a few times. This chain uses TRBV7-9 with TRBJ1-4, with D perhaps TRBD1 (5 bases). The CDR3 contains 18 residues. Per the germline V gene, CDR1 is SEHNR and CDR2 is FQNEAQ (reference sequence). The V end was cut by 1 base, the J end by 5 bases, with 20 bases between. The chain's CDR3 is CASSLDGAGLGKNEKLFF. The CDR3, as DNA: TGTGCCAGCAGCTTAGATGGTGCGGGGCTTGGGAAGAATGAAAAACTGTTTTTT.

This clonotype turned up a few times. The J gene is TRBJ1-6, the V gene TRBV18; 7 positions agree with TRBD1. V trimming: 1 base; J trimming: 9 bases; junction bases outside the gene matches: 6. The CDR3 is made up of 15 amino acids. Germline V gene sequence: CDR1 KGHSH, CDR2 LQKENI. The CDR3 sequence is CASSPLGDSGSPLHF. The CDR3 DNA reads TGTGCCAGCTCACCACTAGGGGACAGCGGTTCACCCCTCCACTTT.

This clonotype was counted a few times. V usage is TRBV15 and J usage is TRBJ1-4; D gene uncertain. The germline V and J ends were trimmed by 5 bases and 4 bases, with 5 bases remaining between them. The CDR3 extends over 12 amino acids. CDR1 and CDR2 (germline): LNHNV, YYDKDF (reference sequence). CDR3 nucleotides: TGTGCCACCAGCTACAGTAATGAAAAACTGTTTTTT. It translates to CATSYSNEKLFF.

In its sample, this clonotype was seen a few times. V gene TRBV19 combines with J gene TRBJ2-1, with D maybe TRBD2 (5 bases). CDR3 length: 15 residues. Germline assignment: CDR1 LNHDA and CDR2 SQIVND (reference sequence). Trimming took off 4 bases at V and 0 bases at J, with 10 bases between the two ends. DNA of the CDR3: TGTGCCAGTAGTACCTCAGGAGGCTCCTACAATGAGCAGTTCTTC. Residues: CASSTSGGSYNEQFF.

The chain is built from TRBV7-9 and TRBJ2-7; 7 positions agree with TRBD1. The CDR3 extends over 16 amino acids. Trimming at V came to 1 base and at J to 0 bases, leaving 6 bases not matched to a gene. Germline V gene sequence: CDR1 SEHNR, CDR2 FQNEAQ (reference sequence). The CDR3: CASSLEGQTFSYEQYF. In DNA form, the CDR3 reads TGTGCCAGCAGCTTAGAGGGACAGACCTTCTCCTACGAGCAGTACTTC.

The J gene is TRBJ1-6, the V gene TRBV12-3 or TRBV12-4, with D perhaps TRBD1 (6 bases). The CDR3 is made up of 16 amino acids. The V end was cut by 6 bases, the J end by 11 bases, with 23 bases between. CDR3 bases: TGTGCCAGCAGCCTCAGCCCCGGGACAACCCAGGCACCCCTCCACTTT. Protein product: CASSLSPGTTQAPLHF.

In DNA, the CDR3 is TGCAGTGCTAGTAAGTTGGAGTACTCCTACGAGCAGTACTTC. It codes for CSASKLEYSYEQYF. The rearrangement links TRBV20-1 to TRBJ2-7, with D unresolved. CDR1 is DFQATT, CDR2 SNEGSKA, per germline (reference sequence). This CDR3 is built from 14 residues. V lost 3 bases to trimming and J lost 0 bases, with 12 bases between them.

This clonotype was counted a few times. The chain uses TRBV30 and TRBJ2-4; TRBD1 matches 8 bases. CDR3 length: 14 amino acids. Germline CDR1 GTSNPN, CDR2 SVGIG (reference sequence). Trimming at V came to 5 bases and at J to 7 bases, leaving 10 bases not matched to a gene. The CDR3 region has the DNA TGTGCCTGGGCCCCAGACAGGGGTAGGAACATTCAGTACTTC. This gives the protein CAWAPDRGRNIQYF.

The chain recombines TRBV2 with TRBJ2-7; no clear D. There are 16 residues in the CDR3. Germline CDR1 and CDR2: SNHLY and FYNNEI. Trimming took 3 bases from V and 2 from J, leaving 17 bases between them. In DNA, the CDR3 is TGTGCCAGCAGTGATTTTTGGATGATAGGGACCTACGAGCAGTACTTC. Translated: CASSDFWMIGTYEQYF.

This clonotype was counted once. V usage is TRBV27 and J usage is TRBJ1-2; weak D call: TRBD1 (6 bases). The length of the CDR3 is 17 residues. V dropped 3 bases and J dropped 1 base, with 18 bases sitting between them. CDR1 MNHEY and CDR2 SMNVEV come from the germline V gene (reference sequence). The CDR3 loop is CASSLAGGRGLNYGYTF. The CDR3 nucleotides are TGTGCCAGCAGTTTGGCGGGGGGCAGGGGACTTAACTATGGCTACACCTTC.

This rearrangement joins TRBV6-2 or TRBV6-3 to TRBJ2-2; possibly TRBD1 for D (5 bases). Germline CDR1 is MNHEY and CDR2 is SVGEGT. This CDR3 has 14 residues. V dropped 8 bases and J dropped 2 bases, with 12 bases sitting between them. The CDR3 DNA follows: TGTGCCAGCGGTCAGTGGGGCAACACCGGGGAGCTGTTTTTT. It encodes CASGQWGNTGELFF.

This clonotype was counted between two and nine times. This chain links TRBV12-3 or TRBV12-4 with TRBJ2-1, with D tentatively TRBD2 (5 bases). Trimming left V 2 bases short and J 8 bases short, with 19 bases between. This CDR3 has 16 residues. CDR3 sequence reads: CASSLRGRIGIDEQFF. The CDR3, as DNA: TGTGCCAGCAGTTTACGAGGGAGAATCGGAATAGATGAGCAGTTCTTC.

This clonotype has just a few counts. The chain couples TRBV28 to TRBJ2-7; 8 bases align to TRBD1. Looked up from germline, CDR1 is MDHEN and CDR2 is SYDVKM. This CDR3 has 16 residues. The J segment lost 2 bases and the V segment lost 5 bases, leaving 11 bases of the junction unmatched. The CDR3 region has the DNA TGTGCCAGCAGTCCCCGGACAGGGTCAAGTACCTACGAGCAGTACTTC. Translated, it gives CASSPRTGSSTYEQYF.

In this sample, this clonotype turned up a few times. The CDR3 DNA reads TGCAGCGTTGAAAGGTTAAAAGGCACGAACACTGAAGCTTTCTTT. As protein: CSVERLKGTNTEAFF. V and J are TRBV29-1 and TRBJ1-1; no definite D call. The ends were cut back, 2 bases at V and 1 base at J, with 14 bases in the middle. The length of the CDR3 is 15 residues. Germline values: CDR1 SQVTM, CDR2 ANQGSEA.

Only one count was recorded for this clonotype. The rearrangement uses TRBV2 and TRBJ2-1, with D possibly being TRBD1 or TRBD2 (7 bases each). This CDR3 spans 14 amino acids. V was shortened by 3 bases and J by 8 bases, with 14 bases between the two germline ends. Germline CDR1 is SNHLY and CDR2 is FYNNEI. CDR3 in DNA: TGTGCCAGCAGTGACAGGGGGGGGTCTGATGAGCAGTTCTTC. Its translation: CASSDRGGSDEQFF.